These 10 T cell receptor beta chains were all obtained from the same sample, sequenced in a study of T cell responses to AZD1222 COVID-19 vaccine. The assay was immunoSEQ multiplex PCR, and TCRdb's table has in-frame clones only and misses some. The table has roughly 190,000 clones, about nine tenths seen once. The sequencing here drew on peripheral blood, taken 28 days after the second AZD1222 dose. These receptor sequences come from an adult who received the AZD1222 COVID-19 vaccine.

This chain connects TRBV20-1 to TRBJ2-7; the D gene is possibly TRBD2 (5 bases). Germline lookup yields CDR1 DFQATT and CDR2 SNEGSKA (reference sequence). V lost 3 bases to trimming and J lost 4 bases, with 16 bases between them. This CDR3 is 14 amino acids long. The CDR3 spells CSASPTRVPYEQYF. The CDR3 coding sequence is TGCAGTGCTAGTCCGACGAGGGTCCCTTACGAGCAGTACTTC.

The V and J genes are TRBV10-3 and TRBJ1-5; D is uncertain. Per the germline V gene, CDR1 is ENHRY and CDR2 is SYGVKD. The CDR3 loop spans 13 amino acids. Trimming cost V 5 bases and J 6 bases, with 11 bases left between them. This chain's CDR3 is CAISLGSGQPQHF. CDR3 DNA sequence: TGTGCCATCAGTTTGGGGTCAGGTCAGCCCCAGCATTTT.

This sequence joins TRBV6-5 and TRBJ1-1; unclear D gene. This CDR3 region has 12 residues. In germline, CDR1 is MNHEY, CDR2 SVGAGI. Trimming took 6 bases from V and 0 from J, leaving 5 bases between them. CDR3 in DNA: TGTGCCAGCAGGGAGATGAACACTGAAGCTTTCTTT. Its protein is CASREMNTEAFF.

This chain joins TRBV19 and TRBJ2-7; TRBD2 aligns across 15 bases. The CDR3 runs to 15 residues. Per germline, CDR1 LNHDA and CDR2 SQIVND (reference sequence). V lost 5 bases to trimming and J lost 6 bases; unmatched junction nucleotides: 5. The DNA for the CDR3 is TGTGCCAGTAGTGTCGGGACTAGCGGGAGGACCGAGCAGTACTTC. It encodes CASSVGTSGRTEQYF.

CDR3 amino acids: CASSQKGASNTGELFF. CDR3 coding DNA: TGTGCCAGCAGCCAAAAGGGGGCCTCGAACACCGGGGAGCTGTTTTTT. This rearrangement joins TRBV28 to TRBJ2-2, with 7 nucleotides matching TRBD1. The CDR3 totals 16 residues. CDR1 and CDR2 (germline): MDHEN, SYDVKM. Trimming took 6 bases from V and 0 from J; bases not matched to a gene: 7.

The rearrangement uses TRBV19 and TRBJ1-2; no definite D call. The CDR3 contains 16 residues. V was trimmed by 1 base and J by 7 bases, leaving 19 bases between them. Germline lookup yields CDR1 LNHDA and CDR2 SQIVND (reference sequence). Here the CDR3 DNA reads TGTGCCAGTAGTATAGTCCGCGGCAGCCACCGGGGTGGCTACACCTTC. Its translation: CASSIVRGSHRGGYTF.

Here the CDR3 DNA reads TGTGCCAGCACCGGGACAGGGACTGAAGCTTTCTTT. It yields the protein CASTGTGTEAFF. This chain connects TRBV3-1 (or the pseudogene TRBV3-2) to TRBJ1-1; 9 nucleotides line up with TRBD1. Germline V lookup: CDR1 LGHDT, CDR2 YNNKEL (reference sequence). The junction had 2 bases not matched to a gene; V was cut back by 7 bases and J by 5 bases. There are 12 residues in the CDR3.

The V call is TRBV16, the J call TRBJ1-5; weak D call: TRBD1 (6 bases). Germline V gives CDR1 KGHSY, CDR2 FQNENV. This CDR3 has 14 residues. Trimming pared 0 bases from V and 5 bases from J, leaving 8 bases between. The CDR3 loop is CASSQSTGYQPQHF. The DNA for the CDR3 is TGTGCCAGCAGCCAATCCACAGGGTATCAGCCCCAGCATTTT.

The gene calls are TRBV24-1 and TRBJ2-3; the match to TRBD2 covers 7 bases. Germline V gene lookup returns CDR1 KGHDR and CDR2 SFDVKD. The CDR3 length is 16 residues. With 7 bases clipped from V and 0 bases from J, the junction kept 9 bases outside the gene matches. The CDR3 DNA reads as TGTGCCACCAGCGCGGGAAGCGGGGTTAGCACAGATACGCAGTATTTT. Amino acids: CATSAGSGVSTDTQYF.

The chain couples TRBV18 to TRBJ2-5, with D possibly TRBD2 on 5 matching bases. The CDR3 runs 14 residues. Germline CDR1 is KGHSH and CDR2 is LQKENI. V dropped 2 bases and J dropped 4 bases, with 11 bases sitting between them. The CDR3 here is CASSPFDGVETQYF. The CDR3 region has the DNA TGTGCCAGCTCACCATTCGACGGGGTAGAGACCCAGTACTTC.